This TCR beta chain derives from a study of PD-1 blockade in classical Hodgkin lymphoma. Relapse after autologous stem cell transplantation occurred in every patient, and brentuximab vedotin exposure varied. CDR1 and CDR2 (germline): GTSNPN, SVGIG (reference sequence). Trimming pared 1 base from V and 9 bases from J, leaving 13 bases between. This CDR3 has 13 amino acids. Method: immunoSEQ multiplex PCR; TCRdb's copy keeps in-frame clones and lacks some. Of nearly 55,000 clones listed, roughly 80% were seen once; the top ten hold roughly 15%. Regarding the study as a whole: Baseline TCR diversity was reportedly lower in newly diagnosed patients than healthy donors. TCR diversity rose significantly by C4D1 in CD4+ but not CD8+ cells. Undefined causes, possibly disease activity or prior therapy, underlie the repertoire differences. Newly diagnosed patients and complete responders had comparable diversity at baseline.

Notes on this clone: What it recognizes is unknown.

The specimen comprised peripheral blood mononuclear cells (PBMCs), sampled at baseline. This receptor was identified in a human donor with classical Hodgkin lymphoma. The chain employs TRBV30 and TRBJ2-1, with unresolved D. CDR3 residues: CAWSETLQVEQFF. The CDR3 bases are TGTGCCTGGAGTGAGACATTGCAAGTTGAGCAGTTCTTC.